This T cell receptor (beta chain) came from a study of CD8+CD57+ T cells in acquired aplastic anemia. The study profiled TCR beta VDJ and CDR3 using genomic DNA as template. From the reads, TCRdb called clonotypes with MiXCR, one entry per CDR3 protein. This sample yields about 98,000 distinct CDR3 sequences, of which 55% to 75% are seen a single time; around three fifths belongs to the top ten. The authors sequenced patients whose flow cytometry had shown CD8+CD57+ cell expansion. All patients had severe acquired aplastic anemia. This CDR3 is 13 amino acids long. Germline assignment: CDR1 SQVTM and CDR2 ANQGSEA. Trimming removed 1 base from V and 2 bases from J, with 5 bases in between.

The sample comprised sorted CD4+, CD8+, or CD8+CD57+ T cells (not recorded which) from PBMCs. This rearrangement joins TRBV29-1 to TRBJ2-2, with D uncertain. This sequence was found in a human donor with aplastic anemia. The CDR3 here is CSVEGRNTGELFF. The CDR3 DNA reads TGCAGCGTTGAAGGACGTAACACCGGGGAGCTGTTTTTT.